This TCR beta chain was identified in a study of cytomegalovirus exposure and HLA in healthy donors. Broader study findings: It was 164 TCR beta chains that were listed as cytomegalovirus-associated. According to a later analysis, TCR clusters from the first cohort tended to co-occur in the 120 or so validation repertoires.

Trimming took 2 bases from V and 3 from J, leaving 7 bases between them. The CDR3 extends over 13 amino acids. Germline CDR1 is LGHNA and CDR2 is YNFKEQ. Produced via immunoSEQ multiplex PCR; TCRdb's table is partial and in-frame only. Among about 140,000 clones listed, 70% to 85% were seen once. A word on this clone: What it binds is not known.

The TCR sequence derives from a man aged 30 to 45 in good health and CMV-seropositive. The V and J genes are TRBV4-2 and TRBJ1-2, with no clear D. Sequences were obtained from PBMCs. CDR3 region: CASSQTGDYGYTF. The CDR3 nucleotides are TGTGCCAGCAGCCAAACGGGTGACTATGGCTACACCTTC.